The following is a T cell receptor (beta chain) sequence with its context. Its specificity is not known. A deep-level run was used for the assay. Clones were sequenced by immunoSEQ multiplex PCR, and TCRdb holds only the in-frame ones, with some missing. This repertoire shows about 2 million clones, approximately 94% found once; its top ten account for roughly 1%. As defined, naive CD8 cells were CD45RO-negative and positively selected for CCR7, with terminally differentiated effector memory CD45RA+ cells excluded. The data were obtained in a study of shared clonotypes between healthy human individuals. Trimming removed 2 bases at V and 8 bases at J, with 6 bases between. Per the germline V gene, CDR1 is MDHEN and CDR2 is SYDVKM. CDR3 length: 11 amino acids. General study results and limits: Non-shared clonotypes had lower generation probabilities than clonotypes shared by all four sorted-subset donors. Though the depth was large, rarefaction showed that sorted-subset sequencing was incomplete.

The V gene is TRBV28, the J gene TRBJ1-1; D gene unclear. The sequencing sample was made of naive CD8+ T cells sorted from blood. This receptor was identified in a young man in good health. The CDR3 spells CASSLGQEAFF. The CDR3 nucleotides are TGTGCCAGCAGTTTAGGGCAGGAAGCTTTCTTT.